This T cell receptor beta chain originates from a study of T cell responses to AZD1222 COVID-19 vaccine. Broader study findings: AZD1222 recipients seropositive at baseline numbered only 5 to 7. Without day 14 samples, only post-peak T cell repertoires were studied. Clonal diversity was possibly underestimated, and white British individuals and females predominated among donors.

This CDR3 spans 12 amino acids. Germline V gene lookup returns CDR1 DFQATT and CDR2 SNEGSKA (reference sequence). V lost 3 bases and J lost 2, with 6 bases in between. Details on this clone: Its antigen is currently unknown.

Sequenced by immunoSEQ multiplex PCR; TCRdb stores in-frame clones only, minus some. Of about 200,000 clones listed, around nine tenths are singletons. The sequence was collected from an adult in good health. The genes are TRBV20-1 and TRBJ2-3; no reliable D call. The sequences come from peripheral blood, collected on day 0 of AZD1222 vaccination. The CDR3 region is CSASRATDTQYF. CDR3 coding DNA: TGCAGTGCTAGTCGAGCCACAGATACGCAGTATTTT.